Described below is a single T cell receptor (beta chain) sequence and its context. Its specificity is unknown. Measured with immunoSEQ multiplex PCR; TCRdb has only the in-frame clones, and not every one. The data hold about 2 million clones, with roughly 94% observed a single time. V lost 7 bases and J lost 6, with 18 bases in between. From germline, CDR1 is SGHDN and CDR2 FVKESK. The CDR3 has 15 amino acids. This sample was taken from a study of shared clonotypes between healthy human individuals. Study-level results: It was expected that sequencing depth would affect clonotype sharing among donors.

The naive CD8 subset, CD45RO-negative cells positively selected for CCR7, excluded terminally differentiated effector memory CD45RA+ cells. This chain links TRBV14 with TRBJ2-2; D gene uncertain. Sequenced material: naive CD8+ T cells sorted from blood. The receptor was isolated from a man between 18 and 29 years old in good health. The chain's CDR3 is CASNEASRAPGELFF. The DNA of the CDR3 is TGTGCCAGCAACGAAGCCTCCCGTGCCCCCGGGGAGCTGTTTTTT.